Listed below are T cell receptor beta chains from one sample, sequenced in a study of type 1 regulatory T cells. These receptors' targets are unknown. Each CDR3 protein gets one entry after TCRdb re-called the reads with MiXCR. The table lists 20,000 to 25,000 distinct CDR3 sequences, roughly two thirds of them singletons. The specimen sequenced was cultured T cells, either the whole culture or a sorted T cell fraction (not recorded which). Receptors were obtained from a human donor in good health. Both conserved end residues are part of each CDR3. A D gene is named only where the DNA matches it firmly. Rows give clone size only sometimes, using once, few, many, or a class for an expanded clone.

V gene: TRBV5-1; D gene: NA; clone size: NA; J gene: TRBJ2-2; CDR3 DNA: TGCGCCAGCAGCTTGAGTCTCGGGACATACTTGGCGGAGCTGTTTTTT; CDR3 protein: CASSLSLGTYLAELFF
V gene: TRBV18; D gene: TRBD1; clone size: NA; J gene: TRBJ1-2; CDR3 DNA: TGTGCCAGCTCACCGGGACAGCCTAACTATGGCTACACCTTC; CDR3 protein: CASSPGQPNYGYTF
V gene: TRBV12-3/TRBV12-4; D gene: TRBD1; clone size: NA; J gene: TRBJ2-7; CDR3 DNA: TGTGCCAGCAATTGTCCCCTGACAGGGGCCCCCTACGAGCAGTACTTC; CDR3 protein: CASNCPLTGAPYEQYF
V gene: TRBV28; D gene: NA; clone size: NA; J gene: TRBJ2-2; CDR3 DNA: TGTGCCAGCAGTTTATTGACCACCGGGGAGCTGTTTTTT; CDR3 protein: CASSLLTTGELFF
V gene: TRBV7-2; D gene: TRBD2; clone size: few; J gene: TRBJ2-3; CDR3 DNA: TGTGCCAGCAGCTTAGACATACTAGCGGGGGGGCCGGCAGATACGCAGTATTTT; CDR3 protein: CASSLDILAGGPADTQYF
V gene: TRBV12-3/TRBV12-4; D gene: NA; clone size: NA; J gene: TRBJ1-1; CDR3 DNA: TGTGCCAGCAGTTCCTACACTGAAGCTTTCTTT; CDR3 protein: CASSSYTEAFF
V gene: TRBV30; D gene: NA; clone size: NA; J gene: TRBJ2-7; CDR3 DNA: TGTGCCTGGGGCAGGAATACCTACGAGCAGTACTTC; CDR3 protein: CAWGRNTYEQYF
V gene: TRBV20-1; D gene: TRBD2; clone size: once; J gene: TRBJ2-1; CDR3 DNA: TGCAGTGCGTACCTAGCGGGGGGGCCCGGTGAGCAGTTCTTC; CDR3 protein: CSAYLAGGPGEQFF
V gene: TRBV12-3/TRBV12-4; D gene: NA; clone size: once; J gene: TRBJ2-7; CDR3 DNA: TGTGCCAGCAGTCCCGGACAGATTACCTACGAGCAGTACTTC; CDR3 protein: CASSPGQITYEQYF
V gene: TRBV3-1; D gene: NA; clone size: NA; J gene: TRBJ1-2; CDR3 DNA: TGTGCCAGCAGCTCCTCCTACTCGGGACTTCTAAACTATGGCTACACCTTC; CDR3 protein: CASSSSYSGLLNYGYTF